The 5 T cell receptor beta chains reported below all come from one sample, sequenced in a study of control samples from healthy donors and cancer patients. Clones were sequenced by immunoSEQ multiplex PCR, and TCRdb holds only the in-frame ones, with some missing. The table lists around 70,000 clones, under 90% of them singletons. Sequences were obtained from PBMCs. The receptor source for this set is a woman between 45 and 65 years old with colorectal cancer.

CDR3 loop: CASSPPGGNYGYTF. In DNA form, the CDR3 reads TGCGCCAGCAGCCCCCCAGGGGGGAACTATGGCTACACCTTC. V usage is TRBV4-1 and J usage is TRBJ1-2, with TRBD1 matching over 7 bases. After removal of 4 bases from V and 2 bases from J, the junction contained 4 bases not matched to a gene. The CDR3 runs to 14 residues. Germline loops: CDR1 MGHRA, CDR2 YSYEKL.

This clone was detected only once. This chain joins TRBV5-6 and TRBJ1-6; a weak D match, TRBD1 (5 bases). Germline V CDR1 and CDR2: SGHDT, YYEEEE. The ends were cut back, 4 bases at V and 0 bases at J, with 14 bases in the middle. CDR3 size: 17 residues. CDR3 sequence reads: CASSVRQKNSYNSPLHF. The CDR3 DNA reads TGTGCCAGCAGCGTCCGACAGAAAAACTCCTATAATTCACCCCTCCACTTT.

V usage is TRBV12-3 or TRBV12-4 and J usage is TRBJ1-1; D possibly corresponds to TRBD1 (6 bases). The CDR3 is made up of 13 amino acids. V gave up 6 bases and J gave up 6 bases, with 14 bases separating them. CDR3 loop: CASSRRGLSEAFF. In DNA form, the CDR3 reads TGTGCCAGCAGCCGGCGGGGGCTTTCTGAAGCTTTCTTT.

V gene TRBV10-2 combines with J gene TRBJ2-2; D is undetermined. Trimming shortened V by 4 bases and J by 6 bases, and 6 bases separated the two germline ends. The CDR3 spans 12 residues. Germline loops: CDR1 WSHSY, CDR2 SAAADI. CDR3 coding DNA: TGCGCCAGCAGTGTCCAACCCGGGGAGCTGTTTTTT. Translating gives CASSVQPGELFF.

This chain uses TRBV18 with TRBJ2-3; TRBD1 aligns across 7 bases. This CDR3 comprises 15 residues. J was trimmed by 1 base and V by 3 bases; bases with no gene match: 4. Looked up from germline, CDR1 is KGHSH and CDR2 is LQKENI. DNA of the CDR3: TGTGCCAGCTCACCGATGGGACAGCGCACAGATACGCAGTATTTT. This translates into CASSPMGQRTDTQYF.